What follows are 9 T cell receptor beta chains derived from one specimen sequenced in a study of cytomegalovirus exposure and HLA in healthy donors. PCR employed 60 Vbeta and 13 Jbeta primers. Profiling relied on immunoSEQ multiplex PCR, and the TCRdb table lists in-frame clones only, not all of them. The sample includes about 55,000 clones, 82% of them seen just once. The sequenced material came from PBMCs. These receptors came from a man aged 25 to 40 in good health and CMV-seronegative.

The V call is TRBV30, the J call TRBJ2-7, with TRBD1 matching over 11 bases. CDR1 and CDR2 (germline): GTSNPN, SVGIG (reference sequence). The CDR3 is 14 residues long. V lost 3 bases and J lost 4; bases outside the gene matches: 5. The CDR3 reads CAWSWDRGVYEQYF. Here the CDR3 DNA reads TGTGCCTGGAGCTGGGACAGGGGGGTTTACGAGCAGTACTTC.

The J gene is TRBJ2-3, the V gene TRBV5-1; 13 nucleotides match TRBD2. CDR1 SGHRS and CDR2 YFSETQ come from the germline V gene. The CDR3 spans 16 residues. J lost 4 bases, V lost 2 bases, and 4 bases had no gene match. CDR3 DNA sequence: TGCGCCAGCAGCTTTACTAGCGGGAGGGATTCAGATACGCAGTATTTT. Its protein is CASSFTSGRDSDTQYF.

This clone was picked up a small number of times. This chain links TRBV2 with TRBJ2-7; 8 bases line up with TRBD1. V shed 6 bases and J 5 bases; nucleotides not matched to a gene: 3. The CDR3 length is 12 residues. CDR1 SNHLY and CDR2 FYNNEI come from the germline V gene. This chain's CDR3 is CASRDRVNEQYF. The CDR3 region has the DNA TGTGCCAGCAGGGACAGGGTAAACGAGCAGTACTTC. Supplemented by reference TRBV2 and TRBJ2-7, the full variable domain reads EPEVTQTPSHQVTQMGQEVILRCVPISNHLYFYWYRQILGQKVEFLVSFYNNEISEKSEIFDDQFSVERPDGSNFTLKIRSTKLEDSAMYFCASRDRVNEQYFGPGTRLTVT.

The chain combines TRBV15 with TRBJ2-2, with 10 positions matching TRBD1. Germline CDR1 is LNHNV and CDR2 is YYDKDF (reference sequence). Trimming at V came to 6 bases and at J to 6 bases, leaving 4 bases not matched to a gene. The length of the CDR3 is 14 residues. DNA of the CDR3: TGTGCCACCAGGGGGGACAGGGGCGCCGGGGAGCTGTTTTTT. It encodes CATRGDRGAGELFF.

The chain uses TRBV7-8 and TRBJ2-5, with 8 bases identical to TRBD1. The germline V gene encodes CDR1 SGHVS and CDR2 FQNEAQ. After removal of 5 bases from V and 4 bases from J, the junction contained 6 bases not matched to a gene. CDR3 length: 14 amino acids. This chain's CDR3 is CASSPRTGGETQYF. The CDR3 DNA follows: TGTGCCAGCAGCCCGCGTACAGGGGGAGAGACCCAGTACTTC. The whole variable domain, remainder taken from reference TRBV7-8 and TRBJ2-5, is GAGVSQSPRYKVAKRGQDVALRCDPISGHVSLFWYQQALGQGPEFLTYFQNEAQLDKSGLPSDRFFAERPEGSVSTLKIQRTQQEDSAVYLCASSPRTGGETQYFGPGTRLLVL.

As concerns this clone: Its ends do not fully match the called genes, so a read error is possible. Additional DNA sequences in this sample encode the identical CDR3. The J gene is TRBJ1-1, the V gene TRBV5-4, with D tentatively TRBD1 (6 bases). Germline V lookup: CDR1 SGHNT, CDR2 YYREEE (reference sequence). The CDR3 extends over 15 amino acids. This CDR3 is CASTPGTNVNTEAFF. The DNA of the CDR3 is TGTGCCAGCACCCCCGGGACAAATGTGAACACTGAAGCCTTCTTT.

The chain links TRBV10-3 to TRBJ2-1; 10 bases line up with TRBD2. The CDR3 is made up of 19 amino acids. V lost 8 bases to trimming and J lost 0 bases; unmatched junction nucleotides: 16. In germline, CDR1 is ENHRY, CDR2 SYGVKD. CDR3 in amino acids: CAIGLPGLALLSSYNEQFF. The CDR3 coding sequence is TGTGCCATCGGACTACCGGGACTAGCGTTACTCAGCTCCTACAATGAGCAGTTCTTC.

The J gene is TRBJ1-5, the V gene TRBV21-1; TRBD1 is the table's D call, not checked against the DNA. TRBV21-1 is an annotated pseudogene. There are 17 residues in the CDR3. CDR3 nucleotides: TGTGCCAGCAGCTCCGGTTGGGCCCCCTGTGGCAATCAGCCCCAGCATTTT. Its protein is CASSSGWAPCGNQPQHF.

The chain joins TRBV7-9 to TRBJ2-1, with D perhaps TRBD2 (5 bases). Germline V CDR1 and CDR2: SEHNR, FQNEAQ (reference sequence). The CDR3 has 13 amino acids. Trimming cost V 5 bases and J 6 bases, with 11 bases left between them. This chain's CDR3 is CASSLTGGNEQFF. DNA of the CDR3: TGTGCCAGCAGCCTAACCGGAGGCAATGAGCAGTTCTTC.